This record concerns one TCR beta chain sequence. The target antigen is unknown. This sample includes further DNA sequences coding for the same CDR3. The entry originates in a study of shared clonotypes between healthy human individuals. Turning to the study itself: Each donor's CD8 memory used one plate, CD8 naive two, each CD4 subset three. Study-level findings and limits: Generally, naive subsets (rather than memory subsets) showed larger estimated richness.

V lost 3 bases and J lost 4, with 5 bases in between. This CDR3 region has 12 residues. CDR1 KGHSH and CDR2 LQKENI come from the germline V gene. The protocol was immunoSEQ multiplex PCR, while the TCRdb copy is restricted to in-frame clones and leaves out a portion. The sample shows roughly 1,600,000 clones, approximately 98.5% of them seen only once. Everyone who donated was a Caucasian adult who lived in Nashville, Tennessee. Sequencing was carried out using naive CD4+ T cells sorted from blood. The subset is: CD45RA+ positively selected. This clonotype originated in a young man in good health. This chain joins TRBV18 and TRBJ2-3; D possibly matches TRBD1 or TRBD2 (5 bases each). The CDR3 sequence: CASSPGADTQYF. CDR3 DNA sequence: TGTGCCAGCTCACCGGGGGCAGATACGCAGTATTTT.